Following are 20 T cell receptor beta chains from one sample sequenced in a study of CXCR3-negative and CXCR3-positive naive CD8 T cells. The TRB cDNA libraries were prepared by 5' RACE with UMI labels. TCRdb re-called the 5' RACE reads and catalogs CDR3 proteins one per entry, DNA excluded. The listing contains around 88,000 distinct CDR3 sequences. General observations from the study: In CXCR3-positive naive cells, the TRB CDR3s were more hydrophobic than in CXCR3-negative naive cells.

Antigen specificity for these receptors is unknown. Sequencing was carried out using naive CXCR3+ CD8+ T cells from blood. Subset specified: CD45RO-CCR7+CD27+CD95- naive CD8+ T cells expressing CXCR3 (TNR3+). The receptors stem from a human donor in good health. Some clones in this sample may be carry-over from other donors' samples.

This chain uses TRBV7-2 with TRBJ2-7; the D call of TRBD2 rests on TCRdb alone, since no DNA is present to check it. Germline lookup yields CDR1 SGHTA and CDR2 FQGNSA. The CDR3 sequence is 15 residues long. CDR3 residues: CASSTWTSGMYEQYF.

V is TRBV18 and J is TRBJ2-5; TCRdb's D call of TRBD1 is untestable without DNA. This CDR3 comprises 14 residues. Per the germline V gene, CDR1 is KGHSH and CDR2 is LQKENI. The CDR3 loop is CASSVETGKETQYF.

The CDR3 loop is CASSPAGGPNEQFF. This chain links TRBV28 with TRBJ2-1; the TCRdb D gene call, TRBD2, has no DNA to confirm it. Germline V gene data show CDR1 as MDHEN and CDR2 as SYDVKM. The CDR3 is made up of 14 amino acids.

This chain links TRBV6-4 with TRBJ1-5; the D call from TCRdb, TRBD1, cannot be confirmed without DNA. The germline CDR1 and CDR2 sequences are MRHNA and SNTAGT. The CDR3 extends over 14 amino acids. The CDR3 loop is CASSEGDSNQPQHF.

This chain uses TRBV4-3 with TRBJ2-6; TCRdb indicates TRBD2, and absent DNA this call remains unverified. The CDR3 is 16 residues long. Germline-derived CDR1 and CDR2 are LGHNA and YSLEER. CDR3 sequence: CASSQLEGTGANVLTF.

The V call is TRBV13, the J call TRBJ1-5; TCRdb selects TRBD1, and the lack of DNA leaves this call unchecked. Looked up from germline, CDR1 is PRHDT and CDR2 is FYEKMQ (reference sequence). The CDR3 has 13 amino acids. CDR3 residues: CASSAGAGQPQHF.

The chain is built from TRBV29-1 and TRBJ2-3; TCRdb gives TRBD1 as the D gene, but with no DNA this cannot be confirmed. The CDR3 is 12 amino acids. The germline V gene encodes CDR1 SQVTM and CDR2 ANQGSEA. CDR3 residues: CSVRTGKDTQYF.

The V and J genes are TRBV28 and TRBJ2-3; TCRdb outputs TRBD2, but without DNA this stays unchecked. This CDR3 comprises 18 residues. Germline V lookup: CDR1 MDHEN, CDR2 SYDVKM. CDR3 protein: CASSWTSGSGQPTDTQYF.

V and J are TRBV27 and TRBJ2-7. The CDR3 runs 13 residues. Germline V CDR1 and CDR2: MNHEY, SMNVEV (reference sequence). The CDR3 sequence is CASSIRRGYEQYF.

This rearrangement joins TRBV4-1 to TRBJ2-2. The germline V gene has CDR1 MGHRA and CDR2 YSYEKL. The CDR3 has 16 amino acids. CDR3 in amino acids: CASSLPSGANTGELFF.

V and J are TRBV4-2 and TRBJ1-2; lacking DNA, the TRBD1 call made by TCRdb goes unchecked. The CDR3 has 14 residues. Germline V gene data show CDR1 as LGHNA and CDR2 as YNFKEQ. CDR3 protein: CASSQTGTVYGYTF.

This chain joins TRBV7-6 and TRBJ1-2. Germline values: CDR1 SGHVS, CDR2 FNYEAQ. This CDR3 has 14 residues. This chain's CDR3 is CASSLEASSRGYTF.

This rearrangement joins TRBV4-1 to TRBJ2-7; as DNA is missing, the TRBD1 call by TCRdb cannot be tested. This CDR3 has 16 amino acids. Germline V gene lookup returns CDR1 MGHRA and CDR2 YSYEKL. The CDR3 loop reads CASSSPGTGGSYEQYF.

The chain combines TRBV6-5 with TRBJ2-1; the TRBD2 assignment by TCRdb is unverifiable without DNA. Germline V CDR1 and CDR2: MNHEY, SVGAGI. CDR3 length equals 18 residues. The CDR3 sequence is CASSPRTVAGGPVNEQFF.

This rearrangement joins TRBV7-9 to TRBJ2-7; TCRdb returns TRBD2, unconfirmable since there is no DNA. This CDR3 has 15 residues. Germline CDR1 is SEHNR and CDR2 is FQNEAQ (reference sequence). The CDR3 sequence is CASSTRGGSSYEQYF.

The chain joins TRBV7-9 to TRBJ2-7; the TCRdb call, TRBD1, lacks DNA for checking. This CDR3 has 14 amino acids. The germline gives CDR1 SEHNR, CDR2 FQNEAQ (reference sequence). CDR3 protein: CASSPTGGRDEQYF.

The chain combines TRBV12-3 or TRBV12-4 with TRBJ2-3; the TCRdb call, TRBD1, lacks DNA for checking. This CDR3 spans 16 amino acids. CDR3 loop: CASSSTAGGATDTQYF.

The rearrangement uses TRBV7-6 and TRBJ1-6. Germline CDR1 and CDR2: SGHVS and FNYEAQ. The CDR3 is 16 amino acids. The CDR3 is CASSLVGGGYGSPLHF.

V usage is TRBV12-3 or TRBV12-4 and J usage is TRBJ2-1; TCRdb's D call, TRBD1, is unchecked because there is no DNA. This CDR3 is 15 amino acids long. The CDR3: CASSPRRTPHNEQFF.

This rearrangement joins TRBV5-6 to TRBJ2-1; TCRdb indicates TRBD2, and absent DNA this call remains unverified. The CDR3 is 13 amino acids. In germline, CDR1 is SGHDT, CDR2 YYEEEE. This chain's CDR3 is CASSSVGTSEQFF.